The TCR beta chain described here comes from a study of graft-versus-host responses after intestinal transplantation. Study context: Recipients across the board were started on anti-thymocyte globulin induction, then kept on tacrolimus and steroids for roughly 3 years.

Study-wide results and caveats: Early declines in HvG clones that occurred post-transplant were associated with peak circulating GvH clone levels. Investigators detected GvH clones in recipient marrow, with some emerging earlier in ileum or blood.

Remarks on this clone: Its specificity is unknown.

CDR3 length: 15 residues. V lost 1 base, J lost 8 bases, and 4 bases stayed unmatched. Germline V CDR1 and CDR2: MNHNS, SASEGT. Here immunoSEQ multiplex PCR was the method, and the copy in TCRdb shows in-frame clones only, minus some. This sample carries over 60,000 clones, over 85% of them seen once, and the ten largest clones take 6.7%. The posterior iliac crest or another site supplied bone marrow after transplant. This rearrangement joins TRBV6-1 to TRBJ1-4; TRBD1 matches 10 bases. The clonotype originates from a human patient who received an intestinal transplant, so some T cells may come from the graft donor. The sequencing used bone marrow, collected 734 days after intestinal transplantation. The CDR3 loop reads CASSEGQGAREKLFF. CDR3 coding DNA: TGTGCCAGCAGTGAAGGACAGGGGGCCAGGGAAAAACTGTTTTTT.